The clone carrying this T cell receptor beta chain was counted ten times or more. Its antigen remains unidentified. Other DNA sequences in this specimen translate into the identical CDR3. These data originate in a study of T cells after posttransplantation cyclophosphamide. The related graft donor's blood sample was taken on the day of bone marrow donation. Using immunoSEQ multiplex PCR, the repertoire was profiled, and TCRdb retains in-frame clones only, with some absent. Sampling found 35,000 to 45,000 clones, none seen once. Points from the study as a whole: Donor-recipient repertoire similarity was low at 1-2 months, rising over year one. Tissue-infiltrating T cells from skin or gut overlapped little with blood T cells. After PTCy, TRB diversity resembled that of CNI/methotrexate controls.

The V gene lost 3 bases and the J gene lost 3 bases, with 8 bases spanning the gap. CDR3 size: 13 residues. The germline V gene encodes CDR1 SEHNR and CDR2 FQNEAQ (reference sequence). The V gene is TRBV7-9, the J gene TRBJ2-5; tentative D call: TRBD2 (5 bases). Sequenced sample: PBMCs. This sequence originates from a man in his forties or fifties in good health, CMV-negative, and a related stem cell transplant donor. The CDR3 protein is CASSLVGEETQYF. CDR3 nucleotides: TGTGCCAGCAGCTTGGTCGGGGAAGAGACCCAGTACTTC.